The 29 T cell receptor beta chains given below trace back to one sample, sequenced in a study of cytomegalovirus exposure and HLA in healthy donors. The PCR ran on 60 Vbeta and 13 Jbeta primers. Produced via immunoSEQ multiplex PCR; TCRdb's table is partial and in-frame only. The data show 250,000 to 350,000 clones, over 85% seen once. What was sequenced was PBMCs. The receptors shown here come from a woman in her late teens or twenties in good health and CMV-seronegative.

This clone has a single count. The chain's CDR3 is CAISGGVGNEQFF. The CDR3 nucleotides are TGTGCCATCAGCGGGGGAGTGGGCAATGAGCAGTTCTTC. V gene TRBV10-3 combines with J gene TRBJ2-1, with a weak D call TRBD2 (6 bases). Trimming cost V 6 bases and J 6 bases, with 12 bases left between them. Germline CDR1 and CDR2: ENHRY and SYGVKD. The CDR3 extends over 13 amino acids.

The chain joins TRBV14 to TRBJ2-7; TRBD2 matches 8 bases. Germline V gene lookup returns CDR1 SGHDN and CDR2 FVKESK. The length of the CDR3 is 14 residues. Trimming cost V 0 bases and J 10 bases; bases outside gene matches: 8. The CDR3 region has the DNA TGTGCCAGCAGCCAAGAAGGGTGGGTAGCGGGACAGTACTTC. Residues: CASSQEGWVAGQYF.

The chain joins TRBV27 to TRBJ2-1, with no clear D. V was shortened by 2 bases and J by 5 bases, with 7 bases between the two germline ends. The CDR3 sequence is 13 residues long. CDR1 is MNHEY, CDR2 SMNVEV, per germline (reference sequence). CDR3 nucleotide sequence: TGTGCCAGCAGTTTAGCGGCCGACAATGAGCAGTTCTTC. Translated: CASSLAADNEQFF.

This chain links TRBV7-6 with TRBJ2-1; the match to TRBD2 covers 11 bases. V lost 4 bases, J lost 7 bases, and 6 bases stayed unmatched. This CDR3 is built from 15 residues. In germline, CDR1 is SGHVS, CDR2 FNYEAQ. The CDR3 spells CASSYSGGAGNEQFF. As DNA, the CDR3 is TGTGCCAGCAGCTATAGCGGGGGGGCCGGTAATGAGCAGTTCTTC.

This chain links TRBV2 with TRBJ1-3; possibly TRBD1 for D (6 bases). Trimming shortened V by 7 bases and J by 2 bases, and 18 bases separated the two germline ends. This CDR3 spans 16 amino acids. Germline assignment: CDR1 SNHLY and CDR2 FYNNEI. The DNA of the CDR3 is TGTGCCAGCACCGAGGGGGGCGCGGGGGCTGGAAACACCATATATTTT. This gives the protein CASTEGGAGAGNTIYF.

The chain has TRBV5-4 and TRBJ2-1, with 9 bases lining up with TRBD2. The V gene end was trimmed by 4 bases and the J gene end by 3 bases; junction bases not matched to a gene: 5. The germline V gene has CDR1 SGHNT and CDR2 YYREEE (reference sequence). CDR3 length: 15 amino acids. CDR3 DNA: TGTGCCAGCAGCGACGGGACTAGCTTCTACAATGAGCAGTTCTTC. As protein: CASSDGTSFYNEQFF.

The V and J genes are TRBV9 and TRBJ2-1; 7 positions agree with TRBD2. The CDR3 length is 15 residues. Germline lookup yields CDR1 SGDLS and CDR2 YYNGEE. Trimming cost V 3 bases and J 2 bases; bases outside gene matches: 5. CDR3 in DNA: TGTGCCAGCAGCGCGGGGGGAAGCCCCTACAATGAGCAGTTCTTC. It yields the protein CASSAGGSPYNEQFF. Drawing the rest from reference TRBV9 and TRBJ2-1, the complete variable domain is DSGVTQTPKHLITATGQRVTLRCSPRSGDLSVYWYQQSLDQGLQFLIQYYNGEERAKGNILERFSAQQFPDLHSELNLSSLELGDSALYFCASSAGGSPYNEQFFGPGTRLTVL.

This chain's CDR3 is CASSISGGIYNEQFF. The DNA of the CDR3 is TGTGCCAGTAGTATATCGGGGGGAATCTACAATGAGCAGTTCTTC. This chain uses TRBV19 with TRBJ2-1, with TRBD2 identical over 7 bases. The CDR3 totals 15 residues. Germline lookup yields CDR1 LNHDA and CDR2 SQIVND (reference sequence). Trimming cost V 2 bases and J 3 bases; bases outside gene matches: 4.

The V and J genes are TRBV29-1 and TRBJ2-3; perhaps TRBD2 as D (6 bases). CDR3 length: 13 amino acids. Germline values: CDR1 SQVTM, CDR2 ANQGSEA. V was clipped by 7 bases and J by 0 bases, with 11 bases between them. The CDR3: CSAVSGSTDTQYF. Here the CDR3 DNA reads TGCAGCGCCGTTAGCGGTAGCACAGATACGCAGTATTTT.

The chain has TRBV5-4 and TRBJ1-1, with D tentatively TRBD1 (6 bases). V gave up 3 bases and J gave up 3 bases, with 15 bases separating them. Germline V gene sequence: CDR1 SGHNT, CDR2 YYREEE (reference sequence). This CDR3 spans 15 amino acids. The CDR3 nucleotides read TGTGCCAGCAGCTCACGGGGGGGCAGTTACACTGAAGCTTTCTTT. As protein: CASSSRGGSYTEAFF.

The rearrangement joins TRBV6-5 to TRBJ1-1; D perhaps matches TRBD1 (5 bases). The V end lost 6 bases, the J end lost 3 bases, and 14 bases lay between the germline ends. CDR3 length: 14 residues. In germline, CDR1 is MNHEY, CDR2 SVGAGI. The CDR3 DNA reads as TGTGCCAGCAGGATAAGGGGATTCGACACTGAAGCTTTCTTT. Its protein product is CASRIRGFDTEAFF.

The chain couples TRBV29-1 to TRBJ2-1; unclear D gene. The length of the CDR3 is 12 residues. V was cut by 6 bases and J by 7 bases, with 13 bases left in between. Germline V lookup: CDR1 SQVTM, CDR2 ANQGSEA. The CDR3 region is CSVPSSSNEQFF. CDR3 nucleotide sequence: TGCAGCGTCCCAAGCTCATCGAATGAGCAGTTCTTC.

The rearrangement uses TRBV2 and TRBJ2-5, with 11 bases lining up with TRBD2. V lost 3 bases and J lost 5; bases outside the gene matches: 8. Per the germline V gene, CDR1 is SNHLY and CDR2 is FYNNEI. The CDR3 is made up of 16 amino acids. CDR3 coding DNA: TGTGCCAGCAGTGAGGGGGTAGCGGGGGGGCAGGAGACCCAGTACTTC. Its protein product is CASSEGVAGGQETQYF.

As regards this clone: A read error is likely, as this CDR3 ends without the conserved phenylalanine or tryptophan. The DNA is omitted, as the CDR3 cannot be located on it reliably, and the CDR3 follows TCRdb's listing. This rearrangement joins TRBV30 to TRBJ1-2; the D call in the table, TRBD1, was not verified against the DNA. The CDR3 length is 13 residues, termini included. Germline CDR1 is GTSNPN and CDR2 is SVGIG (reference sequence). CDR3 residues: CAWSVGSGQGSRY.

Comment on this clone: At one of its ends the junction is not consistent with the germline gene, which may arise from a read error. This chain joins TRBV13 and TRBJ1-6, with D hard to call. This CDR3 has 16 residues. Germline CDR1 reads PRHDT; CDR2 reads FYEKMQ (reference sequence). The CDR3 DNA sequence: TGTGCCAGCAGCGGTCCTGGGAGCTCCTATAATCCACCCCTCCACTTT. Protein: CASSGPGSSYNPPLHF.

The chain combines TRBV9 with TRBJ2-5; 9 nucleotides match TRBD1. Germline V lookup: CDR1 SGDLS, CDR2 YYNGEE. The CDR3 totals 14 residues. With V trimmed by 4 bases and J by 7 bases, 8 bases remained unmatched. The DNA of the CDR3 is TGTGCCAGCAGCCCACAGGGACAGGGAGGGACCCAGTACTTC. It is translated as CASSPQGQGGTQYF.

This chain uses TRBV19 with TRBJ1-2; D is uncertain. The CDR3 contains 15 residues. Trimming took 7 bases from V and 2 from J, leaving 17 bases between them. Germline V CDR1 and CDR2: LNHDA, SQIVND (reference sequence). CDR3 nucleotide sequence: TGTGCCAGTAATAATCCAAAACTAATGAACTATGGCTACACCTTC. Translation: CASNNPKLMNYGYTF.

J is TRBJ2-7 and V is TRBV2; tentatively, D is TRBD1 (5 bases). Trimming took off 8 bases at V and 3 bases at J, with 11 bases between the two ends. This CDR3 has 12 amino acids. Per the germline V gene, CDR1 is SNHLY and CDR2 is FYNNEI. CDR3: CASRGHYYEQYF. CDR3 coding DNA: TGTGCCAGCCGCGGACACTACTACGAGCAGTACTTC.

V gene TRBV28 combines with J gene TRBJ2-5, with 10 nucleotides matching TRBD2. The CDR3 has 16 amino acids. Trimming took 2 bases from V and 0 from J; bases not matched to a gene: 3. Germline V gene lookup returns CDR1 MDHEN and CDR2 SYDVKM. The CDR3 loop is CASSLGLAAYQETQYF. In nucleotides, the CDR3 is TGTGCCAGCAGTTTAGGACTAGCGGCGTACCAAGAGACCCAGTACTTC. Together with reference TRBV28 and TRBJ2-5, the CDR3 gives the full variable domain: DVKVTQSSRYLVKRTGEKVFLECVQDMDHENMFWYRQDPGLGLRLIYFSYDVKMKEKGDIPEGYSVSREKKERFSLILESASTNQTSMYLCASSLGLAAYQETQYFGPGTRLLVL.

In DNA, the CDR3 is TGTGCCAGCAGCGTAGAGGCGAGGACTAGCACAGATACGCAGTATTTT. Translation: CASSVEARTSTDTQYF. The genes are TRBV9 and TRBJ2-3; possible D gene TRBD2, 5 bases. The CDR3 has 16 residues. The germline CDR1 and CDR2 sequences are SGDLS and YYNGEE. The V and J ends lost 0 bases and 0 bases respectively, with 11 bases between them.

The rearrangement links TRBV5-6 to TRBJ2-1; 8 bases match TRBD2. CDR1 is SGHDT, CDR2 YYEEEE, per germline. This CDR3 comprises 14 residues. With 4 bases clipped from V and 7 bases from J, the junction kept 7 bases outside the gene matches. CDR3 in amino acids: CASSVGGLGNEQFF. The CDR3 nucleotides are TGTGCCAGCAGCGTGGGGGGACTAGGGAATGAGCAGTTCTTC.

CDR3 bases: TGTGCCAGCAGTCAGACAGGGGGGAACAATCAGCCCCAGCATTTT. Translated, it gives CASSQTGGNNQPQHF. The chain combines TRBV6-1 with TRBJ1-5; 9 bases line up with TRBD1. Germline V gene data show CDR1 as MNHNS and CDR2 as SASEGT. V was clipped by 5 bases and J by 3 bases; unmatched bases: 5. The CDR3 runs 15 residues.

The chain combines TRBV5-1 with TRBJ1-1; 9 positions match TRBD1. The CDR3 totals 14 residues. The germline V gene encodes CDR1 SGHRS and CDR2 YFSETQ. V dropped 6 bases and J dropped 7; count of bases not matched to a gene: 10. The CDR3 DNA follows: TGCGCCAGCAAAGGGACAGGGTCGAAGAGTGAAGCTTTCTTT. Translating gives CASKGTGSKSEAFF.

V and J are TRBV2 and TRBJ2-4, with 7 bases aligning to TRBD1. Germline CDR1 reads SNHLY; CDR2 reads FYNNEI. The CDR3 is 15 amino acids. With 4 bases clipped from V and 3 bases from J, the junction kept 6 bases outside the gene matches. The CDR3, as DNA: TGTGCCAGCAGTGTAAGGGGGACAGACAAAAACATTCAGTACTTC. Amino acid sequence: CASSVRGTDKNIQYF.

This chain uses TRBV2 with TRBJ1-1, with TRBD1 as a possible D gene (5 bases). The CDR3 is made up of 14 amino acids. Looked up from germline, CDR1 is SNHLY and CDR2 is FYNNEI. With 2 bases removed from V and 9 bases from J, the gap between germline ends came to 16 bases. The CDR3 nucleotides read TGTGCCAGCAGTGAATGGGCGACAGACACCAAAGCTTTCTTT. It translates to CASSEWATDTKAFF.

J is TRBJ2-3 and V is TRBV5-1; no definite D call. Looked up from germline, CDR1 is SGHRS and CDR2 is YFSETQ. The CDR3 covers 14 residues. V dropped 1 base and J dropped 0 bases, with 6 bases sitting between them. The chain's CDR3 is CASSLLASTDTQYF. In nucleotides, the CDR3 is TGCGCCAGCAGCTTGTTGGCTAGCACAGATACGCAGTATTTT.

The chain couples TRBV5-5 to TRBJ1-2, with D unclear. Germline assignment: CDR1 SGHKS and CDR2 YYEKEE (reference sequence). CDR3 size: 14 residues. V lost 0 bases to trimming and J lost 5 bases, with 11 bases between them. CDR3 sequence reads: CASSLDPGYYGYTF. DNA for the CDR3: TGTGCCAGCAGCTTGGACCCGGGGTATTATGGCTACACCTTC.

On this clone: Germline is not matched at one junction end, which may reflect a read error. This chain links TRBV11-1 with TRBJ2-1, with 7 positions matching TRBD2. The CDR3 consists of 14 residues. The germline CDR1 and CDR2 sequences are SGHAT and FQDESV (reference sequence). The CDR3 sequence is CASSPRDYPTELFF. The DNA of the CDR3 is TGTGCCAGCAGCCCCCGGGACTACCCCACCGAGCTGTTCTTC.

In DNA, the CDR3 is TGTGCCAGCAGTTACGGCCCCGGGACTAGCGAAGAGCAGTACTTC. It translates to CASSYGPGTSEEQYF. The chain combines TRBV6-6 with TRBJ2-7, with 10 bases matching TRBD2. Trimming cost V 2 bases and J 7 bases; bases outside gene matches: 8. Germline V CDR1 and CDR2: MNHNY, SVGAGI (reference sequence). The CDR3 runs to 15 residues.